This TCR beta chain was recovered during a study of blood T cell repertoires in COVID-19. Looking at the study overall: PBMCs, B-cell-depleted T cells, or T cells were the source of the cDNA or gDNA that made up the material.

Method: immunoSEQ multiplex PCR; TCRdb's copy keeps in-frame clones and lacks some. The sample lists some 210,000 clones, 65% to 85% occurring once. The V gene lost 0 bases and the J gene lost 8 bases, with 5 bases spanning the gap. The CDR3 contains 13 residues. The germline CDR1 and CDR2 sequences are LGHDT and YNNKEL (reference sequence). This TCR was recovered from a man over 45 with active or convalescent COVID-19. V gene TRBV3-1 (or the pseudogene TRBV3-2) combines with J gene TRBJ1-6; D remains ambiguous. Sequenced sample: peripheral blood. This chain's CDR3 is CASSQDRDSPLHF. As DNA, the CDR3 is TGTGCCAGCAGCCAAGATCGGGATTCACCCCTCCACTTT.